The clone carrying this TCR beta chain has a count of ten or more. TCRdb reprocessed the reads with MiXCR, giving one entry per CDR3 protein. The sample lists fewer than 250,000 distinct CDR3 sequences, less than 35% occurring once. The data were obtained in a study of kidney transplant recipient with SARS-CoV-2 infection. Material: a blood sample, obtained at baseline and between days 110 and 120 from a kidney transplant recipient. This TCR was recovered from a male patient in his thirties who had COVID-19 and was a kidney transplant recipient. Some T cells may be supplied by the graft donor.

CDR3 loop: CASSLTAGVPYEQYF. Written as DNA, the CDR3 is TGTGCCAGCAGCTTAACAGCGGGAGTTCCCTACGAGCAGTACTTC. The rearrangement links TRBV5-6 to TRBJ2-7; 8 positions match TRBD2. Trimming removed 2 bases from V and 2 bases from J; junction bases left unmatched: 6. Germline V gene sequence: CDR1 SGHDT, CDR2 YYEEEE. The CDR3 covers 15 residues.